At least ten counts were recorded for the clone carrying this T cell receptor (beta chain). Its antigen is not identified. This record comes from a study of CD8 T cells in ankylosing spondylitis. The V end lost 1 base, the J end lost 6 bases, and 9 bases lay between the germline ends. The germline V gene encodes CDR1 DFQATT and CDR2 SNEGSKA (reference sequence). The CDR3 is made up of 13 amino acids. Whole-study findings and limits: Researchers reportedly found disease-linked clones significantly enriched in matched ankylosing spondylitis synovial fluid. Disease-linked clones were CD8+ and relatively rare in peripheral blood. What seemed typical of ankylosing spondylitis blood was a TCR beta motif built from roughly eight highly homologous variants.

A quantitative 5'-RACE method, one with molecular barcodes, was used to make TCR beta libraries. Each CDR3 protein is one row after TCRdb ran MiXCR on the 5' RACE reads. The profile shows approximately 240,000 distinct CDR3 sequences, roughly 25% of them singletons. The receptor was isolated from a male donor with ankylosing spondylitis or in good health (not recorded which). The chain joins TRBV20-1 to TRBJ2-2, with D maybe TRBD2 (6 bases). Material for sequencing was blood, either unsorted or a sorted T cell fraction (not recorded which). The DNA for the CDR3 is TGCAGTGCTAGAGCGGGGGTGGCCGGGGAGCTGTTTTTT. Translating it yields CSARAGVAGELFF.